These 5 T cell receptor beta chains were sequenced from one sample in a study of graft-versus-host responses after intestinal transplantation. These receptors are not linked to any known antigen. Sequencing used immunoSEQ multiplex PCR; TCRdb keeps in-frame clones, though not all of them. The table includes about 82,000 clones, roughly 91% detected once. The sample consisted of unstimulated CD4+ T cells sorted from spleen or lymph node cells, taken before intestinal transplant. These receptor sequences come from a human donor who received an intestinal transplant.

This sequence joins TRBV6-5 and TRBJ1-2; the match to TRBD1 covers 7 bases. The CDR3 is 13 residues long. V lost 6 bases, J lost 5 bases, and 6 bases stayed unmatched. The germline CDR1 and CDR2 sequences are MNHEY and SVGAGI. The CDR3 region is CASSSGQVYGYTF. CDR3 DNA sequence: TGTGCCAGCAGCTCAGGACAGGTTTATGGCTACACCTTC.

This chain connects TRBV15 to TRBJ1-2; D unresolved. Germline V gene sequence: CDR1 LNHNV, CDR2 YYDKDF (reference sequence). The CDR3 sequence is 12 residues long. The ends were cut back, 0 bases at V and 7 bases at J, with 6 bases in the middle. The CDR3 nucleotides read TGTGCCACCAGCAGAGATCGTCGTGGCTACACCTTC. It yields the protein CATSRDRRGYTF.

V is TRBV9 and J is TRBJ2-1; 7 bases align to TRBD1. CDR1 and CDR2 from the germline V gene are SGDLS and YYNGEE. This CDR3 is built from 16 residues. J lost 2 bases, V lost 5 bases, and 10 bases had no gene match. In DNA, the CDR3 is TGTGCCAGCAGTCCACGAGACAGGGATGCCTACAATGAGCAGTTCTTC. Translated, it gives CASSPRDRDAYNEQFF.

The chain has TRBV4-3 and TRBJ1-6; D gene unclear. V dropped 0 bases and J dropped 9 bases, with 9 bases sitting between them. CDR3 length: 14 amino acids. Looked up from germline, CDR1 is LGHNA and CDR2 is YSLEER. CDR3 sequence (DNA): TGCGCCAGCAGCCAAGAAGGAGGGTCTTCACCCCTCCACTTT. Protein: CASSQEGGSSPLHF.

This clone was counted a few times. Here the CDR3 reads CASSPPGQGTGNTIYF. DNA of the CDR3: TGTGCCAGCAGCCCACCGGGACAGGGTACTGGAAACACCATATATTTT. The rearrangement links TRBV7-2 to TRBJ1-3, with 9 positions matching TRBD1. With 5 bases clipped from V and 2 bases from J, the junction kept 7 bases outside the gene matches. CDR3 size: 16 residues. Germline V CDR1 and CDR2: SGHTA, FQGNSA.